Following are 9 T cell receptor beta chains from one sample sequenced in a study of shared clonotypes between healthy human individuals. Only in-frame clones appear in the TCRdb table, and some are missing; sequencing was by immunoSEQ multiplex PCR. Found here are about 490,000 clones, 79% of them singletons; the top ten hold less than 15%. The sequencing sample was made of PBMCs. These receptor sequences come from a woman aged 40 to 55 in good health. Some clones in this sample may be carry-over from other donors' samples.

CDR3 in amino acids: CASSLGDNEKLFF. The CDR3 nucleotides are TGCGCCAGCAGCTTGGGCGATAATGAAAAACTGTTTTTT. The chain recombines TRBV5-1 with TRBJ1-4; D remains ambiguous. There are 13 residues in the CDR3. Trimming took 0 bases from V and 4 from J, leaving 4 bases between them. Looked up from germline, CDR1 is SGHRS and CDR2 is YFSETQ. The full variable domain, its missing parts supplied by reference TRBV5-1 and TRBJ1-4, is KAGVTQTPRYLIKTRGQQVTLSCSPISGHRSVSWYQQTPGQGLQFLFEYFSETQRNKGNFPGRFSGRQFSNSRSEMNVSTLELGDSALYLCASSLGDNEKLFFGSGTQLSVL.

This clone was detected a few times. The chain links TRBV6-1 to TRBJ2-1; perhaps TRBD1 as D (5 bases). The ends were cut back, 4 bases at V and 1 base at J, with 14 bases in the middle. The CDR3 consists of 16 residues. Germline assignment: CDR1 MNHNS and CDR2 SASEGT. Written as DNA, the CDR3 is TGTGCCAGCAGTGTACAGGACAATTGGTCCTACAATGAGCAGTTCTTC. This codes for CASSVQDNWSYNEQFF.

The J gene is TRBJ2-5, the V gene TRBV7-6; D remains unclear. This CDR3 contains 12 residues. Germline assignment: CDR1 SGHVS and CDR2 FNYEAQ. The V and J ends lost 5 bases and 2 bases respectively, with 6 bases between them. The chain's CDR3 is CASSRIQETQYF. CDR3 nucleotides: TGTGCCAGCAGCCGAATACAAGAGACCCAGTACTTC.

In its sample, this clone was seen a few times. V gene TRBV7-9 combines with J gene TRBJ2-5; 11 bases fit TRBD1. The CDR3 extends over 15 amino acids. The germline CDR1 and CDR2 sequences are SEHNR and FQNEAQ (reference sequence). The ends lost 2 bases at V and 5 bases at J; junction bases unmatched: 4. The CDR3 sequence: CASSLRTGGLETQYF. As DNA, the CDR3 is TGTGCCAGCAGCTTACGGACAGGGGGCTTGGAGACCCAGTACTTC.

The gene calls are TRBV9 and TRBJ1-1; 9 nucleotides match TRBD1. Germline trimming cut 3 bases from V and 4 bases from J; bases unmatched to any gene: 4. CDR3 length: 14 residues. Germline-derived CDR1 and CDR2 are SGDLS and YYNGEE. CDR3: CASSEATGGTEAFF. Written as DNA, the CDR3 is TGTGCCAGCAGCGAGGCGACAGGGGGCACTGAAGCTTTCTTT.

J is TRBJ2-2 and V is TRBV2; maybe TRBD1 (6 bases). This CDR3 comprises 14 residues. Between the trimmed V and J ends, which lost 2 bases and 4 bases, there was a span of 8 bases. Looked up from germline, CDR1 is SNHLY and CDR2 is FYNNEI. DNA of the CDR3: TGTGCCAGCAGTGAAACCAGGGGCACCGGGGAGCTGTTTTTT. As protein: CASSETRGTGELFF.

With respect to this clone: A junction boundary mismatches the germline segment, possibly from a read error. Here the CDR3 DNA reads TGCGCCAACAGCACCGGACAGAACACTGAAGCTTTCTTT. Translation: CANSTGQNTEAFF. The rearrangement uses TRBV5-1 and TRBJ1-1, with D maybe TRBD1 (5 bases). This CDR3 comprises 13 residues. Germline V gene lookup returns CDR1 SGHRS and CDR2 YFSETQ.

CDR3: CASSLHPDRGSEAFF. CDR3 DNA: TGTGCCAGCAGTCTACACCCTGACAGGGGCAGTGAAGCTTTCTTT. V and J are TRBV6-4 and TRBJ1-1; 8 bases are a match to TRBD1. The CDR3 has 15 amino acids. Germline-derived CDR1 and CDR2 are MRHNA and SNTAGT. V shed 5 bases and J 7 bases; nucleotides not matched to a gene: 12.

The rearrangement links TRBV6-6 to TRBJ1-5; D uncertain. The CDR3 has 13 amino acids. Germline V gene lookup returns CDR1 MNHNY and CDR2 SVGAGI (reference sequence). The V end lost 5 bases, the J end lost 5 bases, and 10 bases lay between the germline ends. CDR3: CASSPTWDQPQHF. The CDR3 region has the DNA TGTGCCAGCAGTCCCACTTGGGATCAGCCCCAGCATTTT.